Below are 31 T cell receptor beta chains sequenced from a single sample in a study of response to subunit inactivated influenza vaccine. One entry per CDR3 protein, called by TCRdb with MiXCR from the RT-PCR reads. The profile shows approximately 500,000 distinct CDR3 sequences, roughly 13% of them singletons. This specimen consisted of PBMCs from blood, obtained 40 to 50 days after vaccination. These receptors were obtained from a man between 50 and 59 years old who received an inactivated influenza vaccine.

This clonotype was observed a handful of times. The chain links TRBV6-2 or TRBV6-3 to TRBJ2-1; D might be TRBD2 (6 bases). The ends were cut back, 1 base at V and 9 bases at J, with 13 bases in the middle. Germline CDR1 MNHEY, CDR2 SVGEGT. The CDR3 is made up of 14 amino acids. CDR3 coding DNA: TGTGCCAGCAGTTACTTGAGCGGGTGGGGTGAGCAGTTCTTC. Encoded protein: CASSYLSGWGEQFF.

This clonotype occurred a few times. This chain uses TRBV9 with TRBJ2-5; 9 bases are shared with TRBD2. CDR1 is SGDLS, CDR2 YYNGEE, per germline. The CDR3 runs to 16 residues. The V gene end was trimmed by 3 bases and the J gene end by 4 bases; junction bases not matched to a gene: 10. CDR3 in amino acids: CASSEGPSGEGETQYF. The CDR3 region has the DNA TGTGCCAGCAGCGAAGGTCCTAGCGGGGAGGGAGAGACCCAGTACTTC.

The CDR3 region is CASSLDPRLAGQRFF. DNA of the CDR3: TGTGCCAGCAGCTTAGATCCCCGACTAGCGGGGCAGAGGTTCTTC. The chain uses TRBV7-9 and TRBJ2-1; 11 bases are a match to TRBD2. This CDR3 region has 15 residues. Germline loops: CDR1 SEHNR, CDR2 FQNEAQ (reference sequence). Trimming took 1 base from V and 15 from J; bases not matched to a gene: 11.

A few counts support this clonotype. The chain recombines TRBV18 with TRBJ2-1; D is unresolved. Germline V gives CDR1 KGHSH, CDR2 LQKENI. V lost 3 bases to trimming and J lost 4 bases, with 13 bases between them. The CDR3 length is 15 residues. For the CDR3, the DNA is TGTGCCAGCTCACCGGTCGTAGCTAAGTACAATGAGCAGTTCTTC. Its protein is CASSPVVAKYNEQFF.

V and J are TRBV9 and TRBJ1-1, with D perhaps TRBD1 (5 bases). CDR1 and CDR2 from the germline V gene are SGDLS and YYNGEE. The CDR3 totals 15 residues. Trimming stripped 0 bases from V and 0 bases from J, with 9 bases between. CDR3 nucleotide sequence: TGTGCCAGCAGCGTAGCGCCAGGGATGAACACTGAAGCTTTCTTT. Translation: CASSVAPGMNTEAFF.

This clonotype showed up many times. The rearrangement links TRBV4-1 to TRBJ2-7; the match to TRBD1 covers 7 bases. The V segment lost 4 bases and the J segment 6 bases; nucleotides outside the gene matches: 9. Germline V gene data show CDR1 as MGHRA and CDR2 as YSYEKL. There are 14 residues in the CDR3. The CDR3 DNA reads TGCGCCAGCAGCCCCGTTTGGGGACAGCTCGAGCAGTACTTC. It specifies CASSPVWGQLEQYF.

This clonotype was seen a handful of times. V and J are TRBV11-2 and TRBJ1-1; D is unclear. V shed 5 bases and J shed 10 bases, with 26 bases lying between them. The germline V gene encodes CDR1 SGHAT and CDR2 FQNNGV. The CDR3 length is 16 residues. The CDR3 DNA follows: TGTGCCAGCAGCCAATCCCCCGGTGAGCTCCCTTTAGGAGCTTTCTTT. Translated: CASSQSPGELPLGAFF.

This clonotype has only a few counts. The chain links TRBV12-3 or TRBV12-4 to TRBJ1-5; the D gene is possibly TRBD1 (5 bases). The length of the CDR3 is 15 residues. Deletions cut 4 bases from V and 4 bases from J, with 14 bases between. DNA of the CDR3: TGTGCCAGCAGTTGGGACGGGGGTGGAAATCAGCCCCAGCATTTT. Protein product: CASSWDGGGNQPQHF.

This chain joins TRBV7-2 and TRBJ1-5, with D hard to call. Germline V gene data show CDR1 as SGHTA and CDR2 as FQGNSA. The CDR3 extends over 15 amino acids. V was cut by 0 bases and J by 7 bases, with 13 bases left in between. The CDR3 DNA reads TGTGCCAGCAGCTTAGCATTTGGACGAGAGCAGCCCCAGCATTTT. This encodes CASSLAFGREQPQHF.

The gene calls are TRBV4-2 and TRBJ1-2, with 10 bases identical to TRBD1. Germline V gene data show CDR1 as LGHNA and CDR2 as YNFKEQ. This CDR3 comprises 15 residues. Germline trimming cut 3 bases from V and 7 bases from J; bases unmatched to any gene: 8. The CDR3 protein is CASSQSGTGVGGYTF. CDR3 in DNA: TGTGCCAGCAGCCAGTCCGGGACAGGGGTCGGTGGCTACACCTTC.

This chain joins TRBV7-8 and TRBJ2-2; D unresolved. The germline V gene has CDR1 SGHVS and CDR2 FQNEAQ. CDR3 size: 10 residues. Deletions cut 10 bases from V and 3 bases from J, with 3 bases between. The CDR3 coding sequence is TGTGCCACCCACACCGGGGAGCTGTTTTTT. As protein: CATHTGELFF. Variable domain in full (rest from reference TRBV7-8 and TRBJ2-2): GAGVSQSPRYKVAKRGQDVALRCDPISGHVSLFWYQQALGQGPEFLTYFQNEAQLDKSGLPSDRFFAERPEGSVSTLKIQRTQQEDSAVYLCATHTGELFFGEGSRLTVL.

V is TRBV28 and J is TRBJ2-7; 8 nucleotides agree with TRBD1. The germline gives CDR1 MDHEN, CDR2 SYDVKM. Trimming cost V 9 bases and J 1 base; bases outside gene matches: 8. The CDR3 is 14 residues long. The CDR3 loop is CARSPGQGSYEQYF. CDR3 in DNA: TGTGCCAGGAGCCCTGGACAGGGATCCTACGAGCAGTACTTC. The full variable domain, completed using reference TRBV28 and TRBJ2-7, is DVKVTQSSRYLVKRTGEKVFLECVQDMDHENMFWYRQDPGLGLRLIYFSYDVKMKEKGDIPEGYSVSREKKERFSLILESASTNQTSMYLCARSPGQGSYEQYFGPGTRLTVT.

The sample holds a few counts of this clonotype. This chain connects TRBV20-1 to TRBJ2-3; D may correspond to TRBD1 or TRBD2 (5 bases each). The CDR3 extends over 16 amino acids. Trimming pared 1 base from V and 2 bases from J, leaving 16 bases between. From germline, CDR1 is DFQATT and CDR2 SNEGSKA (reference sequence). This CDR3 is CSARGGRVGVTDTQYF. The CDR3 DNA sequence: TGCAGTGCTAGAGGCGGCAGGGTGGGGGTCACAGATACGCAGTATTTT.

The chain links TRBV5-5 to TRBJ2-5; the match to TRBD1 covers 7 bases. Germline V gene data show CDR1 as SGHKS and CDR2 as YYEKEE (reference sequence). The CDR3 sequence is 14 residues long. V gave up 4 bases and J gave up 3 bases; unmatched junction bases: 6. CDR3 nucleotide sequence: TGTGCCAGCAGCCAAGGACAGGTCAAAGAGACCCAGTACTTC. Its protein is CASSQGQVKETQYF.

The rearrangement joins TRBV5-1 to TRBJ2-7; no clear D. CDR1 and CDR2 from the germline V gene are SGHRS and YFSETQ. V gave up 0 bases and J gave up 3 bases, with 10 bases separating them. The CDR3 consists of 14 residues. The CDR3 region has the DNA TGCGCCAGCAGCTTGGATCGACCAGGCTACGAGCAGTACTTC. Protein sequence: CASSLDRPGYEQYF. Full variable domain (outside the CDR3, taken from reference TRBV5-1 and TRBJ2-7): KAGVTQTPRYLIKTRGQQVTLSCSPISGHRSVSWYQQTPGQGLQFLFEYFSETQRNKGNFPGRFSGRQFSNSRSEMNVSTLELGDSALYLCASSLDRPGYEQYFGPGTRLTVT.

The CDR3 coding sequence is TGCAGTGCTAGAGATTTCCCAGGGACGCAGCGAGGCGACTACGAGCAGTACTTC. It is translated as CSARDFPGTQRGDYEQYF. The chain combines TRBV20-1 with TRBJ2-7, with D tentatively TRBD1 or TRBD2 (5 bases each). The germline V gene has CDR1 DFQATT and CDR2 SNEGSKA (reference sequence). V shed 0 bases and J shed 3 bases, with 24 bases lying between them. The CDR3 extends over 18 amino acids.

This chain uses TRBV11-2 with TRBJ2-4; TRBD1 matches 9 bases. Germline trimming cut 0 bases from V and 0 bases from J; bases unmatched to any gene: 3. CDR3 length: 17 residues. The germline V gene encodes CDR1 SGHAT and CDR2 FQNNGV. The CDR3 nucleotides read TGTGCCAGCAGCTTAGATGACAGGGGGATAGCCAAAAACATTCAGTACTTC. Residues: CASSLDDRGIAKNIQYF. Full variable domain (rest looked up from reference TRBV11-2 and TRBJ2-4): EAGVAQSPRYKIIEKRQSVAFWCNPISGHATLYWYQQILGQGPKLLIQFQNNGVVDDSQLPKDRFSAERLKGVDSTLKIQPAKLEDSAVYLCASSLDDRGIAKNIQYFGAGTRLSVL.

The V call is TRBV11-2, the J call TRBJ2-1, with D hard to call. Germline V gene sequence: CDR1 SGHAT, CDR2 FQNNGV. Trimming left V 5 bases short and J 7 bases short, with 18 bases between. This CDR3 is built from 15 residues. The CDR3 DNA sequence: TGTGCCAGCAGCGACCCGGGCATCGACATAAATGAGCAGTTCTTC. This encodes CASSDPGIDINEQFF.

This chain connects TRBV25-1 to TRBJ2-1; D uncertain. The germline gives CDR1 MGHDK, CDR2 SYGVNS. There are 21 residues in the CDR3. The V gene lost 0 bases and the J gene lost 3 bases, with 27 bases spanning the gap. CDR3 amino acids: CASSEYMASSWGSTHYNEQFF. The CDR3, as DNA: TGTGCCAGCAGTGAATATATGGCGAGTTCATGGGGTTCGACCCACTACAATGAGCAGTTCTTC.

This chain connects TRBV12-3 or TRBV12-4 to TRBJ2-7; TRBD1 matches 11 bases. The CDR3 extends over 14 amino acids. With 6 bases clipped from V and 4 bases from J, the junction kept 5 bases outside the gene matches. The CDR3 reads CASRRGQGAYEQYF. In nucleotides, the CDR3 is TGTGCCAGCAGGCGAGGACAGGGGGCTTACGAGCAGTACTTC.

The chain is built from TRBV20-1 and TRBJ1-5; possible D gene TRBD1, 5 bases. Germline loops: CDR1 DFQATT, CDR2 SNEGSKA (reference sequence). This CDR3 is 14 amino acids long. Here the CDR3 reads CSFRRGESNQPQHF. As DNA, the CDR3 is TGCAGCTTTAGACGGGGGGAGAGCAATCAGCCCCAGCATTTT.

This clonotype was observed a handful of times. CDR3 coding DNA: TGTGCCAGCAGCTCCCTCGACAGGGTGATCCGGGGCTATGAAGCTTTCTTT. It is translated as CASSSLDRVIRGYEAFF. The chain joins TRBV11-2 to TRBJ1-1, with 7 bases fitting TRBD1. The V gene end was trimmed by 4 bases and the J gene end by 7 bases; junction bases not matched to a gene: 18. CDR3 length: 17 amino acids. Germline V gene lookup returns CDR1 SGHAT and CDR2 FQNNGV.

J is TRBJ2-7 and V is TRBV12-3 or TRBV12-4; the match to TRBD1 covers 8 bases. The CDR3 totals 15 residues. With 3 bases clipped from V and 2 bases from J, the junction kept 6 bases outside the gene matches. CDR3 coding DNA: TGTGCCAGCAGTTTTTTATCACAGGGGGCCTACGAGCAGTACTTC. Its translation: CASSFLSQGAYEQYF.

The chain is built from TRBV7-2 and TRBJ2-3; TRBD1 or TRBD2 may be the D gene (5 bases each). Germline CDR1 reads SGHTA; CDR2 reads FQGNSA. Trimming removed 4 bases at V and 6 bases at J, with 14 bases between. This CDR3 has 14 residues. The CDR3 loop reads CASSSGPSPDTQYF. CDR3 nucleotide sequence: TGTGCCAGCAGCTCGGGACCATCTCCGGATACGCAGTATTTT.

Only a few counts were recorded for this clonotype. The CDR3 nucleotides read TGTGCCAGCAGTTTGATGACAGGGAATAATCAGCCCCAGCATTTT. It yields the protein CASSLMTGNNQPQHF. The chain uses TRBV12-3 or TRBV12-4 and TRBJ1-5; 7 nucleotides line up with TRBD1. The CDR3 runs to 15 residues. V was pared by 3 bases and J by 4 bases, with 6 bases of the junction left unmatched.

This clonotype has only a few counts. The CDR3 loop reads CSVTGGPDTQYF. In DNA form, the CDR3 reads TGCAGCGTTACGGGAGGACCAGATACGCAGTATTTT. V is TRBV29-1 and J is TRBJ2-3, with 7 bases lining up with TRBD2. The V segment lost 5 bases and the J segment 4 bases; nucleotides outside the gene matches: 3. The germline CDR1 and CDR2 sequences are SQVTM and ANQGSEA. The CDR3 consists of 12 residues.

This clonotype was seen only a few times. The rearrangement uses TRBV20-1 and TRBJ2-3; D not resolved. V lost 1 base to trimming and J lost 5 bases, with 10 bases between them. Germline V CDR1 and CDR2: DFQATT, SNEGSKA (reference sequence). This CDR3 spans 13 amino acids. CDR3 bases: TGCAGTGCTAGAGCGGGCCACGGAGATACGCAGTATTTT. This encodes CSARAGHGDTQYF.

The rearrangement links TRBV20-1 to TRBJ2-7; 8 bases align to TRBD2. Germline CDR1 DFQATT, CDR2 SNEGSKA (reference sequence). The CDR3 has 14 residues. V lost 3 bases, J lost 3 bases, and 7 bases stayed unmatched. DNA of the CDR3: TGCAGTGCTAGTCCACTAGCGGACTACTACGAGCAGTACTTC. Its translation is CSASPLADYYEQYF.

In this sample, this clonotype turned up a few times. The chain couples TRBV27 to TRBJ2-7, with TRBD2 matching over 7 bases. The junction had 5 bases not matched to a gene; V was cut back by 7 bases and J by 5 bases. The CDR3 covers 12 residues. CDR1 MNHEY and CDR2 SMNVEV come from the germline V gene (reference sequence). CDR3 nucleotides: TGTGCCAGCAAGGGAGGGCCCCACGAGCAGTACTTC. Amino acids: CASKGGPHEQYF.

This clonotype was counted a few times. CDR3 protein: CASSQGGDRGIEAFF. In DNA form, the CDR3 reads TGTGCCAGCAGCCAAGGGGGCGACAGGGGGATAGAGGCTTTCTTT. The rearrangement joins TRBV3-1 to TRBJ1-1, with 9 bases identical to TRBD1. The CDR3 covers 15 residues. The trim removed 1 base at V and 11 bases at J, leaving 11 bases unmatched. Per germline, CDR1 LGHDT and CDR2 YNNKEL (reference sequence).

V usage is TRBV29-1 and J usage is TRBJ2-3; 10 bases align to TRBD2. Germline trimming cut 4 bases from V and 2 bases from J; bases unmatched to any gene: 6. This CDR3 has 15 residues. Germline V gene data show CDR1 as SQVTM and CDR2 as ANQGSEA. For the CDR3, the DNA is TGCAGCGTTGTATTTACTAGCGGGGTCACAGATACGCAGTATTTT. It is translated as CSVVFTSGVTDTQYF.